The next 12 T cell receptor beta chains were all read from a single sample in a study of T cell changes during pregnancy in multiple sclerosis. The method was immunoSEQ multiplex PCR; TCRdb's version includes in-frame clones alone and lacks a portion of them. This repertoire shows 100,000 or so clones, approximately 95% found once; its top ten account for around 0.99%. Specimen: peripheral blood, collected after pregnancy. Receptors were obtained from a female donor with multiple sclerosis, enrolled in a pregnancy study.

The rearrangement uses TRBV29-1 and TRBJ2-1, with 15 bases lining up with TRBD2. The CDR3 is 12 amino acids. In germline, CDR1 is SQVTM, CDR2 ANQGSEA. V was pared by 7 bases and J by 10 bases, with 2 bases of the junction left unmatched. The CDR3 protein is CSGGTSGREQFF. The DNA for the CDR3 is TGCAGCGGGGGGACTAGCGGGAGGGAGCAGTTCTTC.

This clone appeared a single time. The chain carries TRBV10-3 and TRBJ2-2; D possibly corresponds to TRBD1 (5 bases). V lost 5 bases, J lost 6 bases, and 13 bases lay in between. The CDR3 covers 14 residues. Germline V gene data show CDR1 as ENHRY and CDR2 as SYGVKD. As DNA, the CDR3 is TGTGCCATCAGTCTGGACAAATCGGCCGGGGAGCTGTTTTTT. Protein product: CAISLDKSAGELFF.

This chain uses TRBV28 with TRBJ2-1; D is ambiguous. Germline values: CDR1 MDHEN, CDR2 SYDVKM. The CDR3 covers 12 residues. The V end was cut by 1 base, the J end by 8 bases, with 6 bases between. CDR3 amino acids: CASSLFRDEQFF. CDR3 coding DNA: TGTGCCAGCAGTTTATTCCGGGATGAGCAGTTCTTC.

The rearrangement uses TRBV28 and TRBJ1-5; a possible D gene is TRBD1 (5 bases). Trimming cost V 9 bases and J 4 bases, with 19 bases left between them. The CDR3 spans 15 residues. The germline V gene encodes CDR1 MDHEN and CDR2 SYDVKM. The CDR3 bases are TGTGCCAGTCTGGGGCAGGGTGGTTCAAATCAGCCCCAGCATTTT. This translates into CASLGQGGSNQPQHF.

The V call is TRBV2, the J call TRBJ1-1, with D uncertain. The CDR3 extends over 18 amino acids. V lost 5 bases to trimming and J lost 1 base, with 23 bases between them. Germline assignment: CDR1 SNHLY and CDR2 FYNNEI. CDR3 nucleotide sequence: TGTGCCAGCAGTACCCGCAGCGGGTTCTTCCTTAAGAACACTGAAGCTTTCTTT. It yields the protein CASSTRSGFFLKNTEAFF.

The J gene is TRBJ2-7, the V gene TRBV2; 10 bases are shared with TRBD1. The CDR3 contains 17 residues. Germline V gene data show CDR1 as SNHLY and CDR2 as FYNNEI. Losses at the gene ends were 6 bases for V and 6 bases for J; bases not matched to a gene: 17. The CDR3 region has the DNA TGTGCCAGCAGCTTGACAGGGGGCGCTACAGGTGGGCTCGAGCAGTACTTC. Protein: CASSLTGGATGGLEQYF.

CDR3 sequence: CASSFGTGGYEQYF. The CDR3 DNA sequence: TGTGCCAGTAGCTTCGGGACAGGGGGGTACGAGCAGTACTTC. V gene TRBV19 combines with J gene TRBJ2-7; TRBD1 matches at 11 bases. V lost 6 bases and J lost 4; bases outside the gene matches: 5. CDR1 is LNHDA, CDR2 SQIVND, per germline (reference sequence). This CDR3 is built from 14 residues.

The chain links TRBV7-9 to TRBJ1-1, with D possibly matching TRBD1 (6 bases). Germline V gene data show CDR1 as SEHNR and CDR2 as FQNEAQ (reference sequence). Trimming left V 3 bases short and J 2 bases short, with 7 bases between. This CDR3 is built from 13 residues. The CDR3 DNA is TGTGCCAGCAGCTTTGGGGGCAACACTGAAGCTTTCTTT. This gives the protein CASSFGGNTEAFF. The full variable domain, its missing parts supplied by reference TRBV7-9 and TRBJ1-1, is DTGVSQNPRHKITKRGQNVTFRCDPISEHNRLYWYRQTLGQGPEFLTYFQNEAQLEKSRLLSDRFSAERPKGSFSTLEIQRTEQGDSAMYLCASSFGGNTEAFFGQGTRLTVV.

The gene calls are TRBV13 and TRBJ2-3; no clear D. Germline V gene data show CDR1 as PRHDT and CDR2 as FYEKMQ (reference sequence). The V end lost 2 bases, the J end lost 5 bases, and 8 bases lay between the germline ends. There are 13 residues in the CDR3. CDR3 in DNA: TGTGCCAGCAGCTTAAGTAGTAGAGATACGCAGTATTTT. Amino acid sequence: CASSLSSRDTQYF. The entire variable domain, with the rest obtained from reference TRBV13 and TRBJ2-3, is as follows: AAGVIQSPRHLIKEKRETATLKCYPIPRHDTVYWYQQGPGQDPQFLISFYEKMQSDKGSIPDRFSAQQFSDYHSELNMSSLELGDSALYFCASSLSSRDTQYFGPGTRLTVL.

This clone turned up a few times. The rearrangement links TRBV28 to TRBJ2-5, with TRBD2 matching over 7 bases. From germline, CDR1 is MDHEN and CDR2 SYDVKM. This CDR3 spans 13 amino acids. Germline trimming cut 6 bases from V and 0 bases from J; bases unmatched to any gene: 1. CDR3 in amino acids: CASRGGYQETQYF. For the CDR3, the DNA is TGTGCCAGCAGGGGGGGGTACCAAGAGACCCAGTACTTC.

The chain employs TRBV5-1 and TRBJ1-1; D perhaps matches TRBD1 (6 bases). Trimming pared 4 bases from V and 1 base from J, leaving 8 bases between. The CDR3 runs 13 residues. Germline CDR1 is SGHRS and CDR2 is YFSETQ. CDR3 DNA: TGCGCCAGCAGCGTGACAGGGAACACTGAAGCTTTCTTT. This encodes CASSVTGNTEAFF.

The CDR3 region has the DNA TGTGCCAGTAGTACCTGGACTAGCGGTAACACCGGGGAGCTGTTTTTT. Protein product: CASSTWTSGNTGELFF. The chain links TRBV19 to TRBJ2-2; 10 bases map to TRBD2. After removal of 4 bases from V and 2 bases from J, the junction contained 4 bases not matched to a gene. Germline V gene lookup returns CDR1 LNHDA and CDR2 SQIVND (reference sequence). This CDR3 is built from 16 residues.